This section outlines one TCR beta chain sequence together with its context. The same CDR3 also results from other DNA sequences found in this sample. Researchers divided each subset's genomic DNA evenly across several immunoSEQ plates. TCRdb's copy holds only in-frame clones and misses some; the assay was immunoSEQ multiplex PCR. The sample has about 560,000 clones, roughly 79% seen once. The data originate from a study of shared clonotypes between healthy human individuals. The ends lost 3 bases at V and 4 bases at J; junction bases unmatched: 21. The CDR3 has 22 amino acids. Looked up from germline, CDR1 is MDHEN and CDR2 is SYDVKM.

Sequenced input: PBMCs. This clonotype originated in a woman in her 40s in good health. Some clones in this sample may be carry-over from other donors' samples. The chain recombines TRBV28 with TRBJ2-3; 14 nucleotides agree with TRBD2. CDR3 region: CASSFTPGLAGGSGQDADTQYF. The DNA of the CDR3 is TGTGCCAGCAGTTTCACCCCTGGACTAGCGGGAGGTTCGGGGCAAGACGCAGATACGCAGTATTTT.